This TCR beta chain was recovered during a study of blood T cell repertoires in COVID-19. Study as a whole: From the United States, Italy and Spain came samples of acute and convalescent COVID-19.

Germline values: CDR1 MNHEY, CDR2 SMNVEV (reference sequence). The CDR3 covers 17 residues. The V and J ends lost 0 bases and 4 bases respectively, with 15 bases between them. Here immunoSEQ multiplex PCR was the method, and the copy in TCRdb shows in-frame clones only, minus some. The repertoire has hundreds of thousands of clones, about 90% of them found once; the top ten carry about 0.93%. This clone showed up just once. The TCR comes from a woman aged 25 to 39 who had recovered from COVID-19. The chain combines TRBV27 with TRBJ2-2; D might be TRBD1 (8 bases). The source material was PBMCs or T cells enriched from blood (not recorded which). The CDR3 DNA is TGTGCCAGCAGTTTATCGGGGGGGACAGGTATCACCGGGGAGCTGTTTTTT. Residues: CASSLSGGTGITGELFF.